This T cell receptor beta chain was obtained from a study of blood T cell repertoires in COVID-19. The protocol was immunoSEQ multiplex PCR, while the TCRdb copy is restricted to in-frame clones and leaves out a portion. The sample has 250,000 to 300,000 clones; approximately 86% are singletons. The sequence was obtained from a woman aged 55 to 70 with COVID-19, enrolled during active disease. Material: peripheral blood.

The CDR3 DNA sequence: TGTGCCAGCAGTTTAGAGGGAGGGATTAGCACAGATACGCAGTATTTT. This sequence encodes CASSLEGGISTDTQYF. This chain links TRBV27 with TRBJ2-3; 7 bases are shared with TRBD2. Unmatched junction bases numbered 5, after V lost 2 bases and J lost 0 bases. The CDR3 runs to 16 residues. The germline CDR1 and CDR2 sequences are MNHEY and SMNVEV (reference sequence).